This is a list of T cell receptor beta chains from one sample in a study of cytomegalovirus exposure and HLA in healthy donors. Only in-frame clones appear in the TCRdb table, and some are missing; sequencing was by immunoSEQ multiplex PCR. The table has about 140,000 clones, about 80% seen once. Sequenced material: PBMCs. These receptors came from a woman aged 55 to 70 in good health and CMV-seropositive. Each CDR3 is given with its conserved first and last residue. The D gene is left open where the match is weak. Size is stated for part of the rows, as once, few or many counts, or as a class when the clone is expanded.

d_gene	abundance	v_gene	j_gene	CDR3nt	CDR3aa
TRBD2	NA	TRBV7-9	TRBJ2-3	TGTGCCAGCAGCTTAGACCCCGCCGGGCTAGCGGGTACAGATACGCAGTATTTT	CASSLDPAGLAGTDTQYF
TRBD1	NA	TRBV19	TRBJ1-5	TGTGCCAGTACCAAAGACAGGGGGCGGAATCAGCCCCAGCATTTT	CASTKDRGRNQPQHF
NA	once	TRBV5-1	TRBJ2-1	TGCGCCAGCAGCTTAGGGGGGGGATGGGATGAGCAGTTCTTC	CASSLGGGWDEQFF
TRBD1	NA	TRBV6-5	TRBJ1-2	TGTGCCAGCAGTTACCAGGGACAGGGGGCTTTAGGCTACACCTTC	CASSYQGQGALGYTF
NA	NA	TRBV6-5	TRBJ1-1	TGTGCCAGCAGTTACAATATTGCAGGGAATACTGAAGCTTTCTTT	CASSYNIAGNTEAFF
TRBD2	NA	TRBV11-1	TRBJ2-5	TGTGCCAGCAGCCAGATAGGTACTAGCGGGGAGACCCAGTACTTC	CASSQIGTSGETQYF
TRBD1	NA	TRBV5-1	TRBJ1-2	TGCGCCAGTGAAGGGACAGGGAATGGCTACACCTTC	CASEGTGNGYTF
TRBD1	few	TRBV19	TRBJ2-6	TGTGCCAGTAGTACATTTGCAGGGGGCGTTGGGGCCAACGTCCTGACTTTC	CASSTFAGGVGANVLTF
NA	NA	TRBV7-2	TRBJ2-7	TGTGCCAGCAGTGGCAGGGGCTACGAGCAGTACTTC	CASSGRGYEQYF
TRBD1	few	TRBV4-3	TRBJ1-6	TGCGCCAGCAGCCAAGATCTGGGACAGGGGAGCTCACCCCTCCACTTT	CASSQDLGQGSSPLHF
NA	once	TRBV28	TRBJ1-2	TGTGCCAGCAGTACCACAGATTATGGCTACACCTTC	CASSTTDYGYTF
NA	NA	TRBV11-2	TRBJ1-3	TGTGCCAGCACCCCAGTGATCTCTGGAAACACCATATATTTT	CASTPVISGNTIYF
TRBD1	NA	TRBV2	TRBJ2-5	TGTGCCAGCAGTCCGGACAGGGGTAGAGAGACCCAGTACTTC	CASSPDRGRETQYF
TRBD1	NA	TRBV5-6	TRBJ2-1	TGTGCCAGCAGCCCCCTTTCCCGGACAGGGCTGAATGAGCAGTTCTTC	CASSPLSRTGLNEQFF
TRBD2	NA	TRBV7-6	TRBJ2-5	TGTGCCAGCAGCAGGATTAGCGGGAGTGTCCAAGAGACCCAGTACTTC	CASSRISGSVQETQYF
NA	once	TRBV25-1	TRBJ1-2	TGTGCCAGCAGCCGACAGGACGGTTATTTCGACTACACCTTC	CASSRQDGYFDYTF
TRBD2	NA	TRBV6-6	TRBJ2-1	TGTGCCAGCTCCGGGGGGGAGTATTTCCAGTTCTTC	CASSGGEYFQFF
NA	NA	TRBV4-2	TRBJ2-7	TGTGCCAGCAGCCCTGCGCGGGACCCCAGGTACGAGCAGTACTTC	CASSPARDPRYEQYF
TRBD1	NA	TRBV28	TRBJ1-5	TGTGCCAGCAGTCCTTACAGGGGTGGCAATCAGCCCCAGCATTTT	CASSPYRGGNQPQHF
NA	NA	TRBV6-4	TRBJ2-7	TGTGCCAGCAGCGCCGACCTTGGACAACTCTACGAGCAGTACTTC	CASSADLGQLYEQYF
TRBD2	NA	TRBV5-1	TRBJ2-1	TGCGCCAGCAGCTTGACGTTCGGGGGAGGGAACAATGAGCAGTTCTTC	CASSLTFGGGNNEQFF
NA	few	TRBV5-4	TRBJ1-1	TGTGCCAGCAGCTTCGGCCGGGGGAGTTCTGAAGCTTTCTTT	CASSFGRGSSEAFF
TRBD1	NA	TRBV6-5	TRBJ1-5	TGTGCCAGCAGTTTAACAGGGGGGAATCAGCCCCAGCATTTT	CASSLTGGNQPQHF
TRBD1	NA	TRBV14	TRBJ1-1	TGTGCCAGCAGCCAGCAGACAGGGTACACTGAAGCTTTCTTT	CASSQQTGYTEAFF
NA	few	TRBV14	TRBJ2-3	TGTGCCAGCAGCGTTTTATCGTGGGGACACTCTAGCACAGATACGCAGTATTTT	CASSVLSWGHSSTDTQYF
NA	once	TRBV6-5	TRBJ2-5	TGTGCCAGCAGTCTCACGACAGGACAAGAGACCCAGTACTTC	CASSLTTGQETQYF
TRBD1	few	TRBV4-1	TRBJ2-1	TGCGCCAGCAGCCGACTCGCGGACAGGGACCCCTACAATGAGCAGTTCTTC	CASSRLADRDPYNEQFF
NA	NA	TRBV2	TRBJ1-2	TGTGCCAGCAGTGAAGGGGCTGATCAGTTGTCCTATGGCTACACCTTC	CASSEGADQLSYGYTF
NA	NA	TRBV9	TRBJ1-2	TGTGCCAGCAGTCCGACAGGTGTCTATGGCTACACCTTC	CASSPTGVYGYTF
NA	NA	TRBV5-4	TRBJ2-5	TGTGCCAGCAGTCTTGACAGAGTCCCTCAAGAGACCCAGTACTTC	CASSLDRVPQETQYF
TRBD1	NA	TRBV28	TRBJ1-1	TGTGCCAGCAGTTCCGGGACAGGGAGATCTTTCTTT	CASSSGTGRSFF
NA	NA	TRBV28	TRBJ2-1	TGTGCCAGCAGTTCCCCCACCGAGAGGCGCAATGAGCAGTTCTTC	CASSSPTERRNEQFF
TRBD2	NA	TRBV6-5	TRBJ2-7	TGTGCCAGCAGAATACGTAGCGGGAGTACGTACGAGCAGTACTTC	CASRIRSGSTYEQYF
TRBD2	few	TRBV5-4	TRBJ2-3	TGTGCCAGCAGCCCTGGACTAGCGGGAGGTGGGGATACGCAGTATTTT	CASSPGLAGGGDTQYF
TRBD1	few	TRBV6-1	TRBJ2-7	TGTGCCAGCAGTGAATTGGGGACAGGGCGCTACGAGCAGTACTTC	CASSELGTGRYEQYF
NA	many	TRBV11-3	TRBJ1-1	TGTGCCAGCAGCCTCAGGACAGTAAAAGCTTTCTTT	CASSLRTVKAFF